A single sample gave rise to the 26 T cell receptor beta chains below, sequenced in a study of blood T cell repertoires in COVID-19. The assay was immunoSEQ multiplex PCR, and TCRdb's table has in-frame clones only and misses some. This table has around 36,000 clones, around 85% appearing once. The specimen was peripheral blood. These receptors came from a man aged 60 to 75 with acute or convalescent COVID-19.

The CDR3 loop is CASSDYRLNTGELFF. The CDR3 DNA reads as TGTGCCAGCAGTGACTACAGGTTAAACACCGGGGAGCTGTTTTTT. This chain uses TRBV2 with TRBJ2-2; possible D gene TRBD1, 5 bases. The CDR3 totals 15 residues. Trimming cost V 3 bases and J 2 bases, with 10 bases left between them. Germline-derived CDR1 and CDR2 are SNHLY and FYNNEI.

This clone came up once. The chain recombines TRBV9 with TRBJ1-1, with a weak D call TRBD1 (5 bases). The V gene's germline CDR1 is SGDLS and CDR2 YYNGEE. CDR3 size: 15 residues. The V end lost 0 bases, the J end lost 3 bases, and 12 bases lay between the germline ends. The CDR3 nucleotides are TGTGCCAGCAGCGTAGGGGGCAGGGCGGACACTGAAGCTTTCTTT. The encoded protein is CASSVGGRADTEAFF.

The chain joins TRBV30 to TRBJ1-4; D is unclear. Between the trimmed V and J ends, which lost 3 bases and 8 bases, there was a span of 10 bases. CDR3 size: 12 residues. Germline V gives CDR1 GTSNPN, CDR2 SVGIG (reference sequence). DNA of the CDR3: TGTGCCTGGAGCAGGTTTCGAGAAAAACTGTTTTTT. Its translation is CAWSRFREKLFF.

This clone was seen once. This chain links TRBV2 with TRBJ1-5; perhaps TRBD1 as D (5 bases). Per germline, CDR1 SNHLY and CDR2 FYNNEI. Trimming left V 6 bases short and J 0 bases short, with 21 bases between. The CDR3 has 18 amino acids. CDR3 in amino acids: CASSAGLQTRYSNQPQHF. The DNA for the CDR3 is TGTGCCAGCAGCGCGGGACTCCAAACCCGTTATAGCAATCAGCCCCAGCATTTT.

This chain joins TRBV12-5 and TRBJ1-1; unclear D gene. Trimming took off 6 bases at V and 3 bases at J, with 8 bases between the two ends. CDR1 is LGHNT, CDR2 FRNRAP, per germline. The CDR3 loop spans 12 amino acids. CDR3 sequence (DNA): TGTGCTAGTGGACGGAGCGACACTGAAGCTTTCTTT. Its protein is CASGRSDTEAFF.

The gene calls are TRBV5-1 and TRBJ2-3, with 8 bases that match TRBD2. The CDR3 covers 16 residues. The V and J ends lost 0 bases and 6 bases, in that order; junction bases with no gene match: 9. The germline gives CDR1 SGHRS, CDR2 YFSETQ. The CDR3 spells CASSLVAGLTWDTQYF. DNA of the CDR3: TGCGCCAGCAGCTTGGTAGCGGGGTTGACTTGGGATACGCAGTATTTT. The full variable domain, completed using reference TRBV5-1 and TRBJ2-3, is KAGVTQTPRYLIKTRGQQVTLSCSPISGHRSVSWYQQTPGQGLQFLFEYFSETQRNKGNFPGRFSGRQFSNSRSEMNVSTLELGDSALYLCASSLVAGLTWDTQYFGPGTRLTVL.

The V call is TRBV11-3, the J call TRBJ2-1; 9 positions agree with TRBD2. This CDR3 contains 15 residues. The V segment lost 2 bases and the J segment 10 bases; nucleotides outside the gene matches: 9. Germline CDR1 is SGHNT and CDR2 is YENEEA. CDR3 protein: CASSLNSGGLGEQFF. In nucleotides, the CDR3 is TGTGCCAGCAGCTTAAATAGCGGGGGACTAGGGGAGCAGTTCTTC.

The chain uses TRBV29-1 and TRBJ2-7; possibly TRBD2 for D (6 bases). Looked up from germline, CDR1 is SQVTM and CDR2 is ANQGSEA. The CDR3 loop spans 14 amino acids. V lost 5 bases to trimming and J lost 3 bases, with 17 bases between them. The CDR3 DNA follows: TGCAGCGTTCGCCGTCGGGCGGAGGGCTACGAGCAGTACTTC. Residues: CSVRRRAEGYEQYF.

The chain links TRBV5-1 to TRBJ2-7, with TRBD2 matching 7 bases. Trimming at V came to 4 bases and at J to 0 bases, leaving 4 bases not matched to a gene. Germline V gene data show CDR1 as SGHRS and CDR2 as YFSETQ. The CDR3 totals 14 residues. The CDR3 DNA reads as TGCGCCAGCAGCCGGGGGGAGGGCTCCTACGAGCAGTACTTC. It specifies CASSRGEGSYEQYF.

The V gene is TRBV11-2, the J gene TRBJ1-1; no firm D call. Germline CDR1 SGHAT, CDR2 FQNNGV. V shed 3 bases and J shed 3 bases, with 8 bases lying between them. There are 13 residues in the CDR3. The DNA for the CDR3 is TGTGCCAGCAGCTTTAAGGAGGACACTGAAGCTTTCTTT. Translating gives CASSFKEDTEAFF.

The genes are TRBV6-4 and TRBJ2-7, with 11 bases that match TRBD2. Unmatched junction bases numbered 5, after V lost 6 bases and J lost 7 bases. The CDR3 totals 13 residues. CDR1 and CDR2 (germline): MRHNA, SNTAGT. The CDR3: CASRKGLAEEQYF. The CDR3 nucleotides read TGTGCCAGCAGGAAGGGACTAGCGGAAGAGCAGTACTTC.

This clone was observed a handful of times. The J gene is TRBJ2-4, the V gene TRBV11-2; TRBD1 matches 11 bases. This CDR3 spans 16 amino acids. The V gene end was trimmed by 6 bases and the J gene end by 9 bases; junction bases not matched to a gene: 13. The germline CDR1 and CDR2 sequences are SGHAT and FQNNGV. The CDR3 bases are TGTGCCAGCAGTTGGAAATCGGGACAGGGGGGCAGCATTCAGTACTTC. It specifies CASSWKSGQGGSIQYF.

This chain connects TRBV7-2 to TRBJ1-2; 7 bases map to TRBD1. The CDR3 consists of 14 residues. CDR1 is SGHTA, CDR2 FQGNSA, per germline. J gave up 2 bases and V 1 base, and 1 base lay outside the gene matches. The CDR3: CASSLGGQNYGYTF. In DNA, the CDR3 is TGTGCCAGCAGCTTAGGGGGACAGAACTATGGCTACACCTTC. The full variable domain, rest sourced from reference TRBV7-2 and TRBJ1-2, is GAGVSQSPSNKVTEKGKDVELRCDPISGHTALYWYRQSLGQGLEFLIYFQGNSAPDKSGLPSDRFSAERTGGSVSTLTIQRTQQEDSAVYLCASSLGGQNYGYTFGSGTRLTVV.

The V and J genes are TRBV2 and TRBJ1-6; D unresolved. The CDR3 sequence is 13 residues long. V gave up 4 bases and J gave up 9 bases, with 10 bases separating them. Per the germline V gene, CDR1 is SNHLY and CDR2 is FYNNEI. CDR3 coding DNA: TGTGCCAGCAGTGCCCAAAAGAGTTCACCCCTCCACTTT. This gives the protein CASSAQKSSPLHF.

CDR3 nucleotide sequence: TGTGCCAGCAGCTTAGCATATCAAGAGACCCAGTACTTC. The encoded protein is CASSLAYQETQYF. The J gene is TRBJ2-5, the V gene TRBV7-6; D remains unclear. CDR1 is SGHVS, CDR2 FNYEAQ, per germline. The CDR3 contains 13 residues. V was cut by 0 bases and J by 2 bases, with 4 bases left in between.

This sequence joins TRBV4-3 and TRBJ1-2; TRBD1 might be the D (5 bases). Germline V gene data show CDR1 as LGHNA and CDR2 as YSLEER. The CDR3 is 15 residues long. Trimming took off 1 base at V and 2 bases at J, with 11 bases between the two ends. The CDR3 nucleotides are TGCGCCAGCAGCCAAGGTCAGGGAACAAACTATGGCTACACCTTC. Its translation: CASSQGQGTNYGYTF.

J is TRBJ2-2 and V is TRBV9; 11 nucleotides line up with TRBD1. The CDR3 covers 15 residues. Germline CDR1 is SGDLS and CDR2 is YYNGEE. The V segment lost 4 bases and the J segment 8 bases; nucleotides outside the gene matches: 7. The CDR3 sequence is CASSLFGQGAGELFF. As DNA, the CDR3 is TGTGCCAGCAGCCTTTTTGGACAGGGGGCAGGGGAGCTGTTTTTT.

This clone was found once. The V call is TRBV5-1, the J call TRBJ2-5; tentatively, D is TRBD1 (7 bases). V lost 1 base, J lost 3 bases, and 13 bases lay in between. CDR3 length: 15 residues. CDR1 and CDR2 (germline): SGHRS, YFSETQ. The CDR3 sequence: CASSLRGRGEETQYF. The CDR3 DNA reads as TGCGCCAGCAGCTTGAGGGGCAGGGGGGAAGAGACCCAGTACTTC.

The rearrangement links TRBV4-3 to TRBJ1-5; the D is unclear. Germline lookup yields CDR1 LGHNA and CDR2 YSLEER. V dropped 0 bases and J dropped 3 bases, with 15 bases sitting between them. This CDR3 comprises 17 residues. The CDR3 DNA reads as TGCGCCAGCAGCCAAGATACCGGGAAATACTTCAATCAGCCCCAGCATTTT. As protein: CASSQDTGKYFNQPQHF.

The CDR3 nucleotides read TGTGCCAGCAGCTTGAGACAGTACGAGCAGTACTTC. Its translation is CASSLRQYEQYF. This chain connects TRBV7-9 to TRBJ2-7, with a possible D match to TRBD1 (5 bases). Trimming cost V 3 bases and J 4 bases, with 7 bases left between them. The CDR3 is made up of 12 amino acids. CDR1 and CDR2 (germline): SEHNR, FQNEAQ (reference sequence).

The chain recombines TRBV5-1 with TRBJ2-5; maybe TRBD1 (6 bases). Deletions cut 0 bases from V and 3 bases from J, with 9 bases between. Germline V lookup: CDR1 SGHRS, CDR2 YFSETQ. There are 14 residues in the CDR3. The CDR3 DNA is TGCGCCAGCAGCTTGGGGACAGCGGAAGAGACCCAGTACTTC. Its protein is CASSLGTAEETQYF. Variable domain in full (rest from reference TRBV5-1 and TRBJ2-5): KAGVTQTPRYLIKTRGQQVTLSCSPISGHRSVSWYQQTPGQGLQFLFEYFSETQRNKGNFPGRFSGRQFSNSRSEMNVSTLELGDSALYLCASSLGTAEETQYFGPGTRLLVL.

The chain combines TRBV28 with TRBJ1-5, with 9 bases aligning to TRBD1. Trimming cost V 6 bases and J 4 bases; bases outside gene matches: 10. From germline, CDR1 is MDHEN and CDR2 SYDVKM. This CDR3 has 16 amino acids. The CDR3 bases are TGTGCCAGCAGCACAGGGGGCTTTAAGAGAAATCAGCCCCAGCATTTT. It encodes CASSTGGFKRNQPQHF.

The DNA of the CDR3 is TGTGCCAGCAGCCGCAGGACTAGCAGCGATGATACGCAGTATTTT. It is translated as CASSRRTSSDDTQYF. This chain links TRBV4-2 with TRBJ2-3; 8 positions match TRBD2. The CDR3 is 15 amino acids. Germline V gene sequence: CDR1 LGHNA, CDR2 YNFKEQ. V trimming: 4 bases; J trimming: 6 bases; junction bases outside the gene matches: 9.

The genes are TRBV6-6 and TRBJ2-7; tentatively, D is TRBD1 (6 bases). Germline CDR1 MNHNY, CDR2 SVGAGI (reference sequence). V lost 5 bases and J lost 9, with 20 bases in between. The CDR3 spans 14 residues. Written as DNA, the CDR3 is TGTGCCAGCAGTGGGGGCGCTGGGTTCGCGGGGCAGTACTTC. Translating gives CASSGGAGFAGQYF.

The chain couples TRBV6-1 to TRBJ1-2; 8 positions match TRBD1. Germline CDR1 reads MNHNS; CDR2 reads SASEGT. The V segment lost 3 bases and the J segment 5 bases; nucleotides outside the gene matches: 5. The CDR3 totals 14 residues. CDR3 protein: CASSDQGARYGYTF. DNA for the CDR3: TGTGCCAGCAGTGATCAGGGGGCGAGATATGGCTACACCTTC.

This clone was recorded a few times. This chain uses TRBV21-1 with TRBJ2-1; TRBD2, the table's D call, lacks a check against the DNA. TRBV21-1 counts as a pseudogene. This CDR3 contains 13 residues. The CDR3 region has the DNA TGTGCCAGCAGTCCTAAACTAGAGGGTGAGCAGTTCTTC. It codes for CASSPKLEGEQFF.